This T cell receptor (beta chain) emerged from a study of shared clonotypes between healthy human individuals. Concerning this clone itself: Its target is unknown.

In the source study's methods: Because ImmunoSEQ provided only junction sequences with no quality scores, the filtering differed. TCRdb's table, derived via immunoSEQ multiplex PCR, lists solely in-frame clones and lacks some. V and J calls and clone size are given by that table; D and trimming were obtained from the DNA. This table has approximately 400,000 clones, 90% to 97% appearing once. Overall study findings and caveats: Tissues were not sampled, only blood, and their repertoires likely differ. Shared across a few donors were roughly 5.3% of the naive CD4 clonotypes.

V lost 1 base, J lost 8 bases, and 8 bases lay in between. In germline, CDR1 is MDHEN, CDR2 SYDVKM. This CDR3 contains 13 residues. The origin of this receptor is a man between 25 and 39 years old in good health. The chain couples TRBV28 to TRBJ2-2; D perhaps matches TRBD1 (5 bases). Sequencing was carried out using memory CD8+ T cells sorted from blood. Subset noted: CD45RO+ cells pooled with CCR7-negative TemRA cells. CDR3 DNA: TGTGCCAGCAGTTTATCTTACAGGGGGGAGCTGTTTTTT. It specifies CASSLSYRGELFF.